One sample yielded the 14 T cell receptor beta chains listed below, sequenced in a study of cytomegalovirus exposure and HLA in healthy donors. Both 60 Vbeta primers and 13 Jbeta primers went into the PCR. Sequenced by immunoSEQ multiplex PCR; TCRdb stores in-frame clones only, minus some. The sample consists of 150,000 to 200,000 clones, around 76% of them appearing once. The sequencing input was PBMCs. Receptor source: a man in his forties in good health and CMV-seropositive.

This clone was seen only once. J is TRBJ1-5 and V is TRBV7-2; D ambiguous. The germline CDR1 and CDR2 sequences are SGHTA and FQGNSA. With 6 bases removed from V and 3 bases from J, the gap between germline ends came to 6 bases. This CDR3 contains 12 residues. The CDR3 DNA is TGTGCCAGCAGTTCCTACAATCAGCCCCAGCATTTT. It codes for CASSSYNQPQHF. Drawing the rest from reference TRBV7-2 and TRBJ1-5, the complete variable domain is GAGVSQSPSNKVTEKGKDVELRCDPISGHTALYWYRQSLGQGLEFLIYFQGNSAPDKSGLPSDRFSAERTGGSVSTLTIQRTQQEDSAVYLCASSSYNQPQHFGDGTRLSIL.

The chain carries TRBV7-9 and TRBJ2-7, with 9 bases fitting TRBD1. Trimming cost V 5 bases and J 3 bases; bases outside gene matches: 11. Germline V gives CDR1 SEHNR, CDR2 FQNEAQ (reference sequence). The CDR3 is 16 amino acids. CDR3 in amino acids: CASSPPGTGSFYEQYF. CDR3 bases: TGTGCCAGCAGCCCCCCCGGGACAGGGTCGTTCTACGAGCAGTACTTC.

The chain combines TRBV25-1 with TRBJ1-3, with D uncertain. Trimming stripped 8 bases from V and 4 bases from J, with 6 bases between. The CDR3 sequence is 11 residues long. Germline V gives CDR1 MGHDK, CDR2 SYGVNS. The CDR3 DNA reads TGTGCCAGCGGGCAAGGAAACACCATATATTTT. Translating it yields CASGQGNTIYF.

The V and J genes are TRBV5-8 and TRBJ2-1; the match to TRBD1 covers 7 bases. The germline V gene encodes CDR1 SGHTS and CDR2 YDEGEE. The V segment lost 5 bases and the J segment 2 bases; nucleotides outside the gene matches: 10. This CDR3 has 16 residues. The CDR3 sequence: CASREAYGTAYNEQFF. DNA of the CDR3: TGTGCCAGCAGGGAGGCTTACGGGACAGCCTACAATGAGCAGTTCTTC.

In this sample, this clone turned up once. This chain connects TRBV25-1 to TRBJ2-1; possible D gene TRBD1, 5 bases. Germline V lookup: CDR1 MGHDK, CDR2 SYGVNS. The CDR3 runs 12 residues. V dropped 3 bases and J dropped 9 bases, with 9 bases sitting between them. This CDR3 is CASSDQGREQFF. As DNA, the CDR3 is TGTGCCAGCAGTGATCAGGGCCGTGAGCAGTTCTTC.

The CDR3 loop is CASSGAAGTDTQYF. The DNA of the CDR3 is TGTGCCAGCAGTGGGGCTGCCGGCACAGATACGCAGTATTTT. The chain carries TRBV2 and TRBJ2-3; D is unresolved. Germline V gives CDR1 SNHLY, CDR2 FYNNEI. CDR3 length: 14 amino acids. Trimming left V 4 bases short and J 1 base short, with 9 bases between.

This clone was picked up a small number of times. The rearrangement links TRBV7-8 to TRBJ2-7, with TRBD2 identical over 9 bases. The CDR3 spans 18 residues. Germline V gives CDR1 SGHVS, CDR2 FQNEAQ. The J segment lost 2 bases and the V segment lost 2 bases, leaving 13 bases of the junction unmatched. CDR3 DNA: TGTGCCAGCAGCTTAAAGGCGTCGAGCGGGGGGATCCCCTACGAGCAGTACTTC. This codes for CASSLKASSGGIPYEQYF.

This clone was detected once. The chain carries TRBV28 and TRBJ1-2; 8 bases are a match to TRBD1. The CDR3 consists of 16 residues. The germline V gene encodes CDR1 MDHEN and CDR2 SYDVKM. Losses at the gene ends were 5 bases for V and 0 bases for J; bases not matched to a gene: 8. The CDR3 protein is CASSQTGATANYGYTF. The DNA for the CDR3 is TGTGCCAGCAGTCAGACAGGGGCGACAGCTAACTATGGCTACACCTTC.

The chain combines TRBV6-6 with TRBJ2-2; no reliable D call. This CDR3 comprises 16 residues. Trimming took off 6 bases at V and 0 bases at J, with 14 bases between the two ends. CDR1 MNHNY and CDR2 SVGAGI come from the germline V gene (reference sequence). The CDR3 loop reads CASSLLGSANTGELFF. CDR3 DNA sequence: TGTGCCAGCAGCCTTCTGGGCTCTGCGAACACCGGGGAGCTGTTTTTT.

This clone was detected only once. The V call is TRBV19, the J call TRBJ1-2, with D possibly matching TRBD1 (6 bases). Germline values: CDR1 LNHDA, CDR2 SQIVND (reference sequence). V lost 3 bases and J lost 2, with 13 bases in between. The CDR3 is 15 residues long. CDR3 coding DNA: TGTGCCAGTAGTATTAGTCCGGACAGAAACTATGGCTACACCTTC. Encoded protein: CASSISPDRNYGYTF.

J is TRBJ2-1 and V is TRBV5-4; 12 nucleotides match TRBD2. This CDR3 spans 16 amino acids. The germline gives CDR1 SGHNT, CDR2 YYREEE (reference sequence). With V trimmed by 4 bases and J by 5 bases, 7 bases remained unmatched. The CDR3 spells CASSTLAGGNNNEQFF. The CDR3 nucleotides read TGTGCCAGCAGCACCCTAGCGGGGGGGAATAACAATGAGCAGTTCTTC.

This clone showed up just once. The gene calls are TRBV21-1 and TRBJ1-3; the DNA was not compared with TRBD1, the D call given in the table. TRBV21-1 is described as a pseudogene. The CDR3 covers 16 residues. For the CDR3, the DNA is TGTGCCAGCAGCGAGACCTACCAGGGAAGAGGAAACACCATATATTTT. Protein product: CASSETYQGRGNTIYF.

This clone appeared a single time. CDR3 coding DNA: TGCGCCAGCAGCAAACAGGGAATGGGTCCTAGTGGCTACACCTTC. Protein sequence: CASSKQGMGPSGYTF. This chain joins TRBV5-1 and TRBJ1-2, with D perhaps TRBD1 (6 bases). The CDR3 has 15 residues. V was cut by 4 bases and J by 7 bases, with 20 bases left in between. Germline V gives CDR1 SGHRS, CDR2 YFSETQ.

To note about this clone: The CDR3 does not close with the conserved phenylalanine or tryptophan, likely indicating a read error. It is unclear where the CDR3 begins or ends on the DNA, so no DNA is shown, and the CDR3 is as TCRdb lists it. The CDR3 protein is CASSSTGHRKVI. The genes are TRBV7-9 and TRBJ2-7; the D call in the table, TRBD1, was not verified against the DNA. The CDR3 adds up to 12 amino acids, both ends counted. Germline V lookup: CDR1 SEHNR, CDR2 FQNEAQ (reference sequence).